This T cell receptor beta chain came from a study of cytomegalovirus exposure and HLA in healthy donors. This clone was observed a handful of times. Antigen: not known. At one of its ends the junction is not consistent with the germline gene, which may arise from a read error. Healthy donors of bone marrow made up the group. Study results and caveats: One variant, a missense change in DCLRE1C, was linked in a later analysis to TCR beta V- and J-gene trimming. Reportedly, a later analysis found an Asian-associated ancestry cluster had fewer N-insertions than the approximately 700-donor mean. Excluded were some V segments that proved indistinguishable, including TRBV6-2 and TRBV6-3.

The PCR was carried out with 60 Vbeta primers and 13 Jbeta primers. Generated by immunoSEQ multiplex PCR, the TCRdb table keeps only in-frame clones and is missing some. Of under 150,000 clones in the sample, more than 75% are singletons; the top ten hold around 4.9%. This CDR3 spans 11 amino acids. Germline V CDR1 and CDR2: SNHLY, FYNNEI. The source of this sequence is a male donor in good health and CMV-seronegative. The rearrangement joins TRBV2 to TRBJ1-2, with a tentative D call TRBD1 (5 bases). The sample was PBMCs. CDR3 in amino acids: CASSATGGRRF. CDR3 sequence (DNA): TGTGCCAGCAGTGCAACAGGCGGCCGACGTTTC.